The T cell receptor (beta chain) described here comes from a study of vaccination effects on CD4 cells after COVID-19. About this clone: The antigen is unknown.

V lost 2 bases, J lost 4 bases, and 8 bases lay in between. Germline values: CDR1 MNHNY, CDR2 SVGAGI (reference sequence). This CDR3 is built from 13 residues. Investigators separated out CD4+ T cells once 10 days of culture had passed. Half-medium exchanges with IL-2 medium took place on days 3 and 7. Clones were read by immunoSEQ multiplex PCR, and TCRdb kept only the in-frame ones, dropping some. In the table there are around 60,000 clones, 70% to 80% of which are singletons. The chain uses TRBV6-6 and TRBJ1-2; D is undetermined. The source material was CD4+ T cells from PBMCs cultured without peptide, sampled before COVID-19 vaccination. The clonotype was recovered from a human donor who received a COVID-19 vaccine. CDR3 protein: CASSYLSAYGYTF. The CDR3 DNA is TGTGCCAGCAGTTACCTGTCAGCCTATGGCTACACCTTC.